This record looks at one TCR beta chain sequence and its context. Its specificity is unknown. The record originates from a study of beta chain features in type 1 diabetes. With 0 bases clipped from V and 2 bases from J, the junction kept 5 bases outside the gene matches. Germline-derived CDR1 and CDR2 are LGHNA and YSLEER. The CDR3 consists of 18 residues. Reverse transcribing all isolated RNA meant expressed TCRB transcripts were sequenced. Data came from immunoSEQ multiplex PCR; TCRdb stores just in-frame clones and leaves some out. The data show roughly 370,000 clones, with approximately 15% seen just once and 0.035% to 0.045% held by the top ten. Study findings and constraints: Diminished insertions and augmented deletions at VDJ junctions characterized type 1 diabetes patients. The naive, central memory and Treg TCRB repertoires of patients appeared to be more similar to one another than those of healthy donors.

The chain uses TRBV4-3 and TRBJ2-5; TRBD2 matches 14 bases. The clonotype was recovered from a man aged 25-45 years in good health. The sequencing input was naive CD4+ T cells from blood. The CDR3 spells CASSQDQGLAGEQETQYF. Here the CDR3 DNA reads TGCGCCAGCAGCCAAGATCAGGGACTAGCGGGGGAACAAGAGACCCAGTACTTC.